This T cell receptor (beta chain) was sequenced for a study of technical replicates of blood from several donors. V lost 4 bases, J lost 3 bases, and 9 bases stayed unmatched. The germline V gene has CDR1 MNHNS and CDR2 SASEGT. CDR3 length: 15 residues. Profiling relied on immunoSEQ multiplex PCR, and the TCRdb table lists in-frame clones only, not all of them. The sample has over 60,000 clones, around 92% seen once; the top ten hold 4.8%. What was sequenced was PBMCs. The sequence derives from a human donor in good health. Some clones in this sample may be carry-over from other donors' samples. The rearrangement links TRBV6-1 to TRBJ2-7, with TRBD2 matching 7 bases. CDR3: CASSATISGLYEQYF. Written as DNA, the CDR3 is TGTGCCAGCAGTGCCACAATTAGCGGGCTCTACGAGCAGTACTTC.